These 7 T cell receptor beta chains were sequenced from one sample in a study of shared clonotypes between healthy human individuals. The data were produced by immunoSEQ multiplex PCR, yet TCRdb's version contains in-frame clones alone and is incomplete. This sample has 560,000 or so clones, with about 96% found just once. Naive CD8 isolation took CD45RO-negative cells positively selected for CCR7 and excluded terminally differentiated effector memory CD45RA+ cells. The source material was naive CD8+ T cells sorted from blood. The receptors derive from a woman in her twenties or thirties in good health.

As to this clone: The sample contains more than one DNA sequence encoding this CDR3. DNA of the CDR3: TGTGCCAGCAGCGCCGGGTCTTCCTACGAGCAGTACTTC. It codes for CASSAGSSYEQYF. The gene calls are TRBV2 and TRBJ2-7; D call uncertain. V was cut by 6 bases and J by 1 base, with 10 bases left in between. This CDR3 region has 13 residues. Germline V lookup: CDR1 SNHLY, CDR2 FYNNEI.

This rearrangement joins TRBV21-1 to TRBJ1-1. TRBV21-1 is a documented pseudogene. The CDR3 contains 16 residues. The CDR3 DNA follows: TGTGCCAGCAGCAAAGGATTCTGCGGCCCGAACACTGAAGCTTTCTTT. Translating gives CASSKGFCGPNTEAFF.

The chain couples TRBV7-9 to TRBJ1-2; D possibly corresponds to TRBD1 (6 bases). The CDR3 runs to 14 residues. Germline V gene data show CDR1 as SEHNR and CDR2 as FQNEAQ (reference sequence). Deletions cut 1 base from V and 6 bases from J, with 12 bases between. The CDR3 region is CASSLVPRTDGYTF. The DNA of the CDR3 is TGTGCCAGCAGCTTAGTTCCCCGGACAGATGGCTACACCTTC. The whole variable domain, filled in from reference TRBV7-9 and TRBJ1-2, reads DTGVSQNPRHKITKRGQNVTFRCDPISEHNRLYWYRQTLGQGPEFLTYFQNEAQLEKSRLLSDRFSAERPKGSFSTLEIQRTEQGDSAMYLCASSLVPRTDGYTFGSGTRLTVV.

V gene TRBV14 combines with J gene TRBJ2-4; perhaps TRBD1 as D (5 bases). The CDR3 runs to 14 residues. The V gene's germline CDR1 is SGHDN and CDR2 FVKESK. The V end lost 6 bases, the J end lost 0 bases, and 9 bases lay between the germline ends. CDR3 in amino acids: CASSDGQAKNIQYF. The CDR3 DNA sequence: TGTGCCAGCAGTGACGGACAAGCCAAAAACATTCAGTACTTC.

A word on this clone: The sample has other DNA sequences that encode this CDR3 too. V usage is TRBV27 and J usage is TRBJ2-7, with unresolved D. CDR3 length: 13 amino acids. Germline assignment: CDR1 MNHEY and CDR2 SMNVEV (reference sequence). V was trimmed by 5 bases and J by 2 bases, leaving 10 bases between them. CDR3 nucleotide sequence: TGTGCCAGCAGTCCCGGCGGCCCCTACGAGCAGTACTTC. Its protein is CASSPGGPYEQYF.

CDR3 sequence (DNA): TGCGCCAGCAGCCCGGATAATTCACCCCTCCACTTT. Translation gives CASSPDNSPLHF. The chain employs TRBV4-1 and TRBJ1-6, with D unclear. The V and J ends lost 4 bases and 5 bases respectively, with 3 bases between them. Germline-derived CDR1 and CDR2 are MGHRA and YSYEKL. This CDR3 is built from 12 residues.

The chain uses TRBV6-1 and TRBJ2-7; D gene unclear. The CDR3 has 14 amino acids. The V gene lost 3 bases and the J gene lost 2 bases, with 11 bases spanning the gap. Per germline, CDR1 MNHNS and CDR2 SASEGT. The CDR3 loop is CASSEIRGTYEQYF. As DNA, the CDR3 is TGTGCCAGCAGTGAGATCCGCGGCACCTACGAGCAGTACTTC.